The text below deals with one T cell receptor (beta chain). The antigen is undetermined. This may stem from a read error, because a much larger clone lies one nucleotide away. A read error is likely, as this CDR3 ends without the conserved phenylalanine or tryptophan. The data originate from a study of T cell repertoires in cytomegalovirus infection. Study overall: Indications of both CMV infection and matching HLA type were provided by public TCR beta signatures.

MiXCR, run by TCRdb on the reads, gives a single entry per CDR3 protein. Of nearly 450,000 distinct CDR3 sequences in the sample, under 40% were seen once. V shed 2 bases and J 8 bases; nucleotides not matched to a gene: 2. This CDR3 region has 13 residues. General observations from the study: Carriers of CMV plus the relevant HLA were identified by cumulative public TCR beta family frequency.

Material for sequencing was PBMCs. The clonotype was recovered from a human donor in good health (CMV status not recorded). Some clones in this sample may be carry-over from other donors' samples. J is TRBJ2-2 and V is TRBV12-3 or TRBV12-4, with TRBD1 matching over 7 bases. The CDR3 reads CASSLRGPGELFC. CDR3 bases: TGTGCCAGCAGTTTAAGGGGGCCAGGGGAGCTGTTTTGT.